Here is one TCR beta chain with its context. Researchers built TCR beta cDNA using 5'RACE template switching with UMIs. Reanalyzing the 5' RACE reads, TCRdb keeps one entry per CDR3 protein, without DNA. This table lists around 260,000 distinct CDR3 sequences. The CDR3 is 14 amino acids. The source of the sample is a study of T cells expressing NK-cell markers. As for the study in general: Out of eight donors sequenced, seven tested HCMV-seropositive and the remaining one seronegative.

This TCR was sampled from a woman between 18 and 70 years old in good health. This chain uses TRBV12-3 or TRBV12-4 with TRBJ2-5; TCRdb gives TRBD1 as the D gene, but with no DNA this cannot be confirmed. Sample: blood T cells: a sorted CD56 or NKG2C T cell subset, CD4+ or CD8+ T cells, or bulk PBMC T cells (not recorded which). This CDR3 is CASSRAGGAETQYF.